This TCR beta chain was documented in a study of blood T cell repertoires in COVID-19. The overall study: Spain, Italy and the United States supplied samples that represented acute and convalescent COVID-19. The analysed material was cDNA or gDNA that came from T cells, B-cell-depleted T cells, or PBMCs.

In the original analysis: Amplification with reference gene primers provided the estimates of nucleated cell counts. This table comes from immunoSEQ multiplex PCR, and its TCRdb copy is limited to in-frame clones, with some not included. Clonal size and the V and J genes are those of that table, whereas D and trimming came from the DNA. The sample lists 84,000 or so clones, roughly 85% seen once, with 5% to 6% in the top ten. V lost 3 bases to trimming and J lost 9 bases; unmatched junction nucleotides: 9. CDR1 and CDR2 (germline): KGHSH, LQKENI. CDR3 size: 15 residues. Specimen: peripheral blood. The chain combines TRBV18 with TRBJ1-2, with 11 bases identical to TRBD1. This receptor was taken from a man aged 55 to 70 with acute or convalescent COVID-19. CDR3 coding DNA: TGTGCCAGCTCACCGTCAGGGACAGGGGGTTGGAGCTACACCTTC. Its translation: CASSPSGTGGWSYTF.